Presented here are 13 T cell receptor beta chains from one specimen sequenced in a study of blood T cell repertoires in COVID-19. The method was immunoSEQ multiplex PCR; TCRdb's version includes in-frame clones alone and lacks a portion of them. The data contain about 170,000 clones, around nine tenths of them singletons. Material for sequencing was peripheral blood. These receptors all come from a woman older than 75 with COVID-19, enrolled during active disease.

The CDR3 loop is CASSLGGLTDRARHEQYF. The CDR3, as DNA: TGTGCCAGCAGCTTGGGGGGCCTGACAGACAGGGCTCGCCACGAGCAGTACTTC. The V gene is TRBV5-8, the J gene TRBJ2-7, with TRBD1 matching 7 bases. The V segment lost 0 bases and the J segment 5 bases; nucleotides outside the gene matches: 17. The CDR3 is 18 amino acids. Germline CDR1 and CDR2: SGHTS and YDEGEE.

The chain couples TRBV27 to TRBJ2-2, with TRBD1 matching 7 bases. The CDR3 sequence is 16 residues long. The ends lost 5 bases at V and 7 bases at J; junction bases unmatched: 13. Germline CDR1 reads MNHEY; CDR2 reads SMNVEV (reference sequence). Here the CDR3 reads CASSRRDSPRGGELFF. The CDR3 coding sequence is TGTGCCAGCAGTCGCCGGGACAGTCCTCGTGGCGGGGAGCTGTTTTTT.

V and J are TRBV15 and TRBJ1-1; 8 nucleotides match TRBD1. V lost 0 bases, J lost 6 bases, and 6 bases stayed unmatched. Germline-derived CDR1 and CDR2 are LNHNV and YYDKDF (reference sequence). This CDR3 is built from 15 residues. The chain's CDR3 is CATSREYGQGAEAFF. Here the CDR3 DNA reads TGTGCCACCAGCAGAGAGTACGGACAGGGCGCTGAAGCTTTCTTT.

The genes are TRBV5-1 and TRBJ2-2, with D unresolved. V lost 0 bases and J lost 0, with 6 bases in between. The CDR3 consists of 15 residues. CDR1 and CDR2 from the germline V gene are SGHRS and YFSETQ. CDR3 amino acids: CASSLVQTNTGELFF. The CDR3 DNA reads TGCGCCAGCAGCTTGGTACAGACGAACACCGGGGAGCTGTTTTTT.

This clone was detected only a few times. The rearrangement uses TRBV19 and TRBJ2-1; no definite D call. V was cut by 6 bases and J by 5 bases, with 17 bases left in between. Looked up from germline, CDR1 is LNHDA and CDR2 is SQIVND (reference sequence). This CDR3 is 15 amino acids long. The CDR3 DNA reads TGTGCCAGTAGGAGCCCACCGTCTGGAGACAATGAGCAGTTCTTC. It is translated as CASRSPPSGDNEQFF.

The chain joins TRBV6-6 to TRBJ2-1, with TRBD1 matching over 7 bases. J was trimmed by 0 bases and V by 2 bases; bases with no gene match: 4. The CDR3 spans 16 residues. Per the germline V gene, CDR1 is MNHNY and CDR2 is SVGAGI (reference sequence). The CDR3 bases are TGTGCCAGCAGTTACCCCCGGGACAGCTCCTACAATGAGCAGTTCTTC. This gives the protein CASSYPRDSSYNEQFF.

The rearrangement joins TRBV9 to TRBJ2-1; 11 bases map to TRBD2. The CDR3 runs to 14 residues. The trim removed 5 bases at V and 9 bases at J, leaving 7 bases unmatched. Germline CDR1 SGDLS, CDR2 YYNGEE. CDR3 DNA sequence: TGTGCCAGCAGGTCGTCGCTAGCGGGGGGTGAGCAGTTCTTC. Encoded protein: CASRSSLAGGEQFF.

This clone was detected only a few times. One end of the junction does not line up with germline, which may come from a read error. This chain links TRBV7-7 with TRBJ2-1; 9 bases fit TRBD2. Germline V gives CDR1 SSHAT, CDR2 FNYEAQ (reference sequence). The CDR3 runs 19 residues. CDR3 residues: CASSLSPWGSGSSYNEQFF. CDR3 DNA: TGTGCTAGCAGCTTATCCCCTTGGGGTAGCGGGAGCTCCTACAATGAGCAGTTCTTC. Supplemented by reference TRBV7-7 and TRBJ2-1, the full variable domain reads GAGVSQSPRYKVTKRGQDVTLRCDPISSHATLYWYQQALGQGPEFLTYFNYEAQPDKSGLPSDRFSAERPEGSISTLTIQRTEQRDSAMYRCASSLSPWGSGSSYNEQFFGPGTRLTVL.

This sequence joins TRBV10-3 and TRBJ2-1; TRBD2 aligns across 10 bases. The V gene's germline CDR1 is ENHRY and CDR2 SYGVKD. Germline trimming cut 7 bases from V and 7 bases from J; bases unmatched to any gene: 4. This CDR3 has 13 amino acids. The CDR3 loop is CAIKREGGNEQFF. For the CDR3, the DNA is TGTGCCATCAAGCGGGAGGGCGGAAATGAGCAGTTCTTC.

This clone was counted once. J is TRBJ2-3 and V is TRBV3-1 (or the pseudogene TRBV3-2), with D unclear. CDR3 length: 13 amino acids. V was shortened by 2 bases and J by 6 bases, with 9 bases between the two germline ends. The germline V gene has CDR1 LGHDT and CDR2 YNNKEL (reference sequence). The CDR3 DNA sequence: TGTGCCAGCAGCCAAAGCGCTACCGATACGCAGTATTTT. It specifies CASSQSATDTQYF.

The rearrangement uses TRBV19 and TRBJ2-7, with 14 bases fitting TRBD2. In germline, CDR1 is LNHDA, CDR2 SQIVND (reference sequence). The length of the CDR3 is 16 residues. Losses at the gene ends were 3 bases for V and 4 bases for J; bases not matched to a gene: 5. This CDR3 is CASSIGTSGSSYEQYF. CDR3 DNA sequence: TGTGCCAGTAGTATCGGGACTAGCGGGAGTTCTTACGAGCAGTACTTC.

The chain carries TRBV5-1 and TRBJ2-1; perhaps TRBD2 as D (5 bases). Germline lookup yields CDR1 SGHRS and CDR2 YFSETQ. This CDR3 spans 15 amino acids. The germline V and J ends were trimmed by 0 bases and 0 bases, with 7 bases remaining between them. CDR3 sequence reads: CASSLGEGSYNEQFF. The CDR3 DNA reads TGCGCCAGCAGCTTGGGAGAGGGCTCCTACAATGAGCAGTTCTTC.

The rearrangement uses TRBV19 and TRBJ1-2, with D unresolved. V was pared by 3 bases and J by 8 bases, with 13 bases between. Germline V CDR1 and CDR2: LNHDA, SQIVND (reference sequence). This CDR3 has 13 residues. CDR3 nucleotides: TGTGCCAGTAGTATCGGTGAGGGTTACGGCTACACCTTC. It codes for CASSIGEGYGYTF.